The present T cell receptor (beta chain) was sequenced within a study of PD-1 blockade in classical Hodgkin lymphoma. Following autologous stem cell transplantation, relapse occurred in every patient, and exposure to brentuximab vedotin varied. Clones were read by immunoSEQ multiplex PCR, and TCRdb kept only the in-frame ones, dropping some. The sample yields tens of thousands of clones, more than 70% seen once. The receptor's source is a human donor with classical Hodgkin lymphoma. This specimen consisted of peripheral blood mononuclear cells (PBMCs), obtained at baseline.

The CDR3 DNA is TGTGCCAGCAGCTTCTCATTAGCGGGCACAGATACGCAGTATTTT. Translated: CASSFSLAGTDTQYF. The chain couples TRBV6-5 to TRBJ2-3, with D tentatively TRBD2 (6 bases). CDR3 length equals 15 residues. CDR1 and CDR2 (germline): MNHEY, SVGAGI. V lost 6 bases to trimming and J lost 1 base, with 14 bases between them.